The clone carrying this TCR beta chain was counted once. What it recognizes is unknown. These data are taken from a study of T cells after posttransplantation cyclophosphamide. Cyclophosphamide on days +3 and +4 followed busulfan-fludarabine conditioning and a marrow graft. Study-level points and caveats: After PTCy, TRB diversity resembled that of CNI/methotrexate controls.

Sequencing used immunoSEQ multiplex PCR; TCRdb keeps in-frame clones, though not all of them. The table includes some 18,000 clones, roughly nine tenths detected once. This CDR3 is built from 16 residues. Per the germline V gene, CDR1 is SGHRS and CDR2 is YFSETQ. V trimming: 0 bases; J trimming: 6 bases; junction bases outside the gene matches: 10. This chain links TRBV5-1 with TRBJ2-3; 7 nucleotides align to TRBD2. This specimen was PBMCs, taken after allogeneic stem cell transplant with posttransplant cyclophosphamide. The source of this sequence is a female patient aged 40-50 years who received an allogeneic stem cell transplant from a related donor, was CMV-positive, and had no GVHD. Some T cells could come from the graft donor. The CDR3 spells CASSLGSSGPPDTQYF. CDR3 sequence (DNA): TGCGCCAGCAGCTTGGGGTCTAGCGGTCCCCCCGATACGCAGTATTTT. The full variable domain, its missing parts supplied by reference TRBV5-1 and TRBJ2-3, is KAGVTQTPRYLIKTRGQQVTLSCSPISGHRSVSWYQQTPGQGLQFLFEYFSETQRNKGNFPGRFSGRQFSNSRSEMNVSTLELGDSALYLCASSLGSSGPPDTQYFGPGTRLTVL.